The source of this TCR beta chain is a study of OX40 agonist ivuxolimab in advanced cancers. The wider study: The study reported partial responses in three patients: one hepatocellular carcinoma, two cutaneous melanoma.

The CDR3 runs 12 residues. V shed 3 bases and J shed 3 bases, with 9 bases lying between them. Germline V CDR1 and CDR2: SQVTM, ANQGSEA. Researchers took blood at baseline, on cycle 4 day 1, and on cycle 7 day 1. TCRdb's table, derived via immunoSEQ multiplex PCR, lists solely in-frame clones and lacks some. The top ten clones hold around 25% of a sample with roughly 60,000 clones, 92% of them seen once. Points from the study as a whole: In general, CD8+ T cells held more expanded clones than CD4+ did, on average.

About this clone: Antigen specificity is unknown.

The receptor comes from an adult with an advanced solid tumor such as melanoma, head and neck, liver or kidney cancer. The starting material was CD4+ or CD8+ T cells sorted from blood, obtained in a trial of the OX40 agonist ivuxolimab. This chain uses TRBV29-1 with TRBJ2-7; D is unclear. The CDR3 spells CSVESLGYEQYF. The CDR3 region has the DNA TGCAGCGTTGAGTCGCTAGGCTACGAGCAGTACTTC.